Each of the 2 T cell receptor beta chains below was sequenced from the same sample in a study of T cell responses to AZD1222 COVID-19 vaccine. Sequenced by immunoSEQ multiplex PCR; TCRdb stores in-frame clones only, minus some. The sample lists roughly 150,000 clones; 80% to 90% were seen once. The starting material was peripheral blood, obtained on day 0 of AZD1222 vaccination. These receptors all stem from an adult in good health.

J is TRBJ2-7 and V is TRBV27; D remains unclear. This CDR3 region has 13 residues. Trimming pared 6 bases from V and 3 bases from J, leaving 12 bases between. Germline CDR1 is MNHEY and CDR2 is SMNVEV (reference sequence). In DNA form, the CDR3 reads TGTGCCAGCAGCCCCAACCAGAACTACGAGCAGTACTTC. Amino acids: CASSPNQNYEQYF.

The chain uses TRBV19 and TRBJ1-1; a weak D match, TRBD1 (6 bases). The ends were cut back, 9 bases at V and 5 bases at J, with 19 bases in the middle. This CDR3 region has 14 residues. The V gene's germline CDR1 is LNHDA and CDR2 SQIVND (reference sequence). The CDR3 protein is CASQQGSMGTEAFF. CDR3 DNA sequence: TGTGCCAGCCAACAGGGTTCCATGGGAACTGAAGCTTTCTTT. The variable domain in full, with the rest retrieved from reference TRBV19 and TRBJ1-1, is DGGITQSPKYLFRKEGQNVTLSCEQNLNHDAMYWYRQDPGQGLRLIYYSQIVNDFQKGDIAEGYSVSREKKESFPLTVTSAQKNPTAFYLCASQQGSMGTEAFFGQGTRLTVV.